Following are 31 T cell receptor beta chains from one sample sequenced in a study of STAT5B mutations in CD4+ large granular lymphocyte leukemia. Some clones are missing from TCRdb's copy, which holds only in-frame ones; the method was immunoSEQ multiplex PCR. Here the sample spans tens of thousands of clones, roughly 79% being singletons. Sequenced material: CD4+ T cells from blood buffy coats. These receptors all stem from a human donor in good health.

The chain combines TRBV5-6 with TRBJ1-1, with D tentatively TRBD1 (5 bases). CDR3 length: 16 residues. V dropped 7 bases and J dropped 0 bases, with 19 bases sitting between them. The germline CDR1 and CDR2 sequences are SGHDT and YYEEEE. The CDR3 spells CASHPGWGGMNTEAFF. The CDR3 bases are TGTGCCAGCCATCCGGGATGGGGGGGAATGAACACTGAAGCTTTCTTT.

V and J are TRBV6-5 and TRBJ1-1; possibly TRBD1 for D (5 bases). The length of the CDR3 is 15 residues. V lost 6 bases and J 1 base, leaving 15 bases between the germline ends. Germline V gives CDR1 MNHEY, CDR2 SVGAGI. The CDR3 nucleotides are TGTGCCAGCAGGTTGAGAGGGGCCGCGAACACTGAAGCTTTCTTT. It is translated as CASRLRGAANTEAFF.

V gene TRBV7-9 combines with J gene TRBJ2-7; D possibly corresponds to TRBD1 (6 bases). The CDR3 runs 12 residues. The germline V gene encodes CDR1 SEHNR and CDR2 FQNEAQ (reference sequence). The V and J ends lost 3 bases and 4 bases respectively, with 7 bases between them. CDR3 amino acids: CASSFRGYEQYF. CDR3 nucleotides: TGTGCCAGCAGCTTCAGGGGTTACGAGCAGTACTTC.

The chain combines TRBV27 with TRBJ2-3; a weak D match, TRBD1 (6 bases). Trimming shortened V by 1 base and J by 1 base, and 12 bases separated the two germline ends. Germline V gives CDR1 MNHEY, CDR2 SMNVEV (reference sequence). The CDR3 loop spans 16 amino acids. The CDR3 reads CASSLLVPGGTDTQYF. In nucleotides, the CDR3 is TGTGCCAGCAGTTTATTGGTCCCAGGGGGCACAGATACGCAGTATTTT.

The chain couples TRBV11-2 to TRBJ2-7; possibly TRBD1 or TRBD2 for D (6 bases each). CDR3 size: 14 residues. Germline values: CDR1 SGHAT, CDR2 FQNNGV. V was trimmed by 5 bases and J by 6 bases, leaving 17 bases between them. CDR3 residues: CASSHLRGDGEQYF. CDR3 in DNA: TGTGCCAGCAGCCACCTTAGGGGGGACGGCGAGCAGTACTTC.

This chain connects TRBV15 to TRBJ1-5; D unresolved. Germline V gene data show CDR1 as LNHNV and CDR2 as YYDKDF (reference sequence). Trimming shortened V by 5 bases and J by 7 bases, and 12 bases separated the two germline ends. This CDR3 has 13 amino acids. The CDR3 DNA reads TGTGCCACCAGCCGCGGTTTGGGCCAGCCCCAGCATTTT. Its translation is CATSRGLGQPQHF.

V and J are TRBV13 and TRBJ2-7, with 9 bases aligning to TRBD1. The CDR3 consists of 14 residues. CDR1 and CDR2 (germline): PRHDT, FYEKMQ (reference sequence). V was pared by 2 bases and J by 5 bases, with 4 bases of the junction left unmatched. The CDR3 sequence is CASSLTGGVHEQYF. In nucleotides, the CDR3 is TGTGCCAGCAGCTTAACAGGGGGCGTCCACGAGCAGTACTTC.

This chain connects TRBV9 to TRBJ2-7; 8 nucleotides line up with TRBD2. Unmatched junction bases numbered 19, after V lost 3 bases and J lost 5 bases. The length of the CDR3 is 18 residues. Germline CDR1 SGDLS, CDR2 YYNGEE. CDR3 nucleotide sequence: TGTGCCAGCAGCGGGGGGGTAGCGGGATCCGCGAGTCGTGACGAGCAGTACTTC. Its protein is CASSGGVAGSASRDEQYF.

This chain connects TRBV21-1 to TRBJ2-3; the table's D call, TRBD2, was not checked against the DNA. TRBV21-1 is reported as a pseudogene. The CDR3 contains 16 residues. The CDR3 DNA sequence: TGTGCCAGCAGCAAAGGGAGAGTACCTAGCACAGATACGCAGTATTTT. Protein: CASSKGRVPSTDTQYF.

A single count supports this clone. The genes are TRBV5-1 and TRBJ2-3, with 13 nucleotides matching TRBD2. Germline loops: CDR1 SGHRS, CDR2 YFSETQ. This CDR3 is 16 amino acids long. The V and J ends lost 4 bases and 4 bases, in that order; junction bases with no gene match: 6. The CDR3: CASSQGLAGTADTQYF. CDR3 bases: TGCGCCAGCAGCCAGGGACTAGCGGGAACGGCAGATACGCAGTATTTT.

The gene calls are TRBV19 and TRBJ2-3; D ambiguous. V was trimmed by 3 bases and J by 0 bases, leaving 13 bases between them. This CDR3 has 16 amino acids. Germline V gives CDR1 LNHDA, CDR2 SQIVND (reference sequence). The CDR3 loop is CASSINTGTSTDTQYF. CDR3 coding DNA: TGTGCCAGTAGTATCAATACTGGAACTAGCACAGATACGCAGTATTTT.

The genes are TRBV19 and TRBJ1-1, with 10 bases lining up with TRBD1. From germline, CDR1 is LNHDA and CDR2 SQIVND (reference sequence). The CDR3 has 15 amino acids. With V trimmed by 5 bases and J by 6 bases, 9 bases remained unmatched. Here the CDR3 reads CASSPDRGLSAEAFF. As DNA, the CDR3 is TGTGCCAGTAGTCCTGACAGGGGGCTCTCGGCTGAAGCTTTCTTT.

This clone came up a few times. The V gene is TRBV30, the J gene TRBJ1-1; D might be TRBD1 (6 bases). Germline CDR1 is GTSNPN and CDR2 is SVGIG (reference sequence). The CDR3 has 15 residues. Trimming removed 0 bases at V and 1 base at J, with 12 bases between. Here the CDR3 DNA reads TGTGCCTGGAGTGTACTCACCAGGGGGAACACTGAAGCTTTCTTT. Translating gives CAWSVLTRGNTEAFF.

This chain uses TRBV30 with TRBJ2-5; D is unclear. The CDR3 runs to 13 residues. The germline V gene has CDR1 GTSNPN and CDR2 SVGIG (reference sequence). V was cut by 2 bases and J by 4 bases, with 11 bases left in between. The CDR3 nucleotides are TGTGCCTGGAGTCTAGTCCCTGGAGAGACCCAGTACTTC. Amino acids: CAWSLVPGETQYF.

CDR3 region: CASSEIFPGGTSGASGELFF. CDR3 coding DNA: TGTGCCAGCAGTGAGATATTTCCCGGGGGGACTAGCGGGGCGTCCGGGGAGCTGTTTTTT. V gene TRBV2 combines with J gene TRBJ2-2; 13 nucleotides align to TRBD2. CDR1 is SNHLY and CDR2 is FYNNEI in the germline V gene. The CDR3 contains 20 residues. The J segment lost 6 bases and the V segment lost 3 bases, leaving 16 bases of the junction unmatched.

This CDR3 reads CASSFDPNTEAFF. CDR3 DNA sequence: TGCGCCAGCAGCTTTGATCCGAACACTGAAGCTTTCTTT. The rearrangement uses TRBV5-1 and TRBJ1-1; D is undetermined. The CDR3 totals 13 residues. Between the trimmed V and J ends, which lost 2 bases and 1 base, there was a span of 6 bases. Germline V CDR1 and CDR2: SGHRS, YFSETQ.

V usage is TRBV5-8 and J usage is TRBJ1-2; D is uncertain. Germline-derived CDR1 and CDR2 are SGHTS and YDEGEE. The CDR3 is 12 residues long. Trimming removed 4 bases at V and 6 bases at J, with 10 bases between. In DNA, the CDR3 is TGTGCCAGCAGCCTCCGGGGAGATGGCTACACCTTC. It encodes CASSLRGDGYTF.

This clone was recorded a few times. J is TRBJ1-1 and V is TRBV4-2, with no clear D. The length of the CDR3 is 14 residues. Germline-derived CDR1 and CDR2 are LGHNA and YNFKEQ. The germline V and J ends were trimmed by 0 bases and 1 base, with 6 bases remaining between them. The CDR3 sequence is CASSQDSSNTEAFF. The CDR3, as DNA: TGTGCCAGCAGCCAAGATTCATCGAACACTGAAGCTTTCTTT.

This clone was observed once. CDR3 DNA sequence: TGTGCCTGGAGTGTAGGGCGCAGGGACTACACCTTC. Its protein product is CAWSVGRRDYTF. This rearrangement joins TRBV30 to TRBJ1-2; tentative D call: TRBD1 (5 bases). Trimming cost V 0 bases and J 10 bases, with 12 bases left between them. There are 12 residues in the CDR3. Germline CDR1 reads GTSNPN; CDR2 reads SVGIG (reference sequence).

The chain couples TRBV5-1 to TRBJ2-2; D remains ambiguous. Germline CDR1 and CDR2: SGHRS and YFSETQ. CDR3 length equals 14 residues. The germline V and J ends were trimmed by 4 bases and 1 base, with 8 bases remaining between them. CDR3 sequence reads: CASSNDGNTGELFF. CDR3 sequence (DNA): TGCGCCAGCAGCAACGACGGGAACACCGGGGAGCTGTTTTTT.

The rearrangement links TRBV28 to TRBJ1-5, with D possibly TRBD1 on 6 matching bases. The ends were cut back, 3 bases at V and 4 bases at J, with 10 bases in the middle. Germline assignment: CDR1 MDHEN and CDR2 SYDVKM. There are 14 residues in the CDR3. In nucleotides, the CDR3 is TGTGCCAGCAGTTTGGGGGGCGGGAATCAGCCCCAGCATTTT. The encoded protein is CASSLGGGNQPQHF.

DNA for the CDR3: TGCGCCAGCAGCCCCCTGGGGGAAGGCGAGCAGTACTTC. Protein sequence: CASSPLGEGEQYF. V is TRBV5-1 and J is TRBJ2-7; the D call may be TRBD1 or TRBD2 (5 bases each). CDR3 length: 13 residues. Germline V CDR1 and CDR2: SGHRS, YFSETQ. The V end was cut by 4 bases, the J end by 6 bases, with 14 bases between.

The chain carries TRBV9 and TRBJ2-7, with TRBD2 as a possible D gene (5 bases). V was shortened by 3 bases and J by 0 bases, with 10 bases between the two germline ends. The length of the CDR3 is 14 residues. Germline CDR1 SGDLS, CDR2 YYNGEE. CDR3 loop: CASSADGLSYEQYF. The CDR3 region has the DNA TGTGCCAGCAGCGCGGACGGACTCTCCTACGAGCAGTACTTC. The complete variable domain, with remaining parts taken from reference TRBV9 and TRBJ2-7, reads DSGVTQTPKHLITATGQRVTLRCSPRSGDLSVYWYQQSLDQGLQFLIQYYNGEERAKGNILERFSAQQFPDLHSELNLSSLELGDSALYFCASSADGLSYEQYFGPGTRLTVT.

The chain links TRBV14 to TRBJ2-3; D is unclear. V dropped 3 bases and J dropped 5 bases, with 9 bases sitting between them. This CDR3 contains 13 residues. From germline, CDR1 is SGHDN and CDR2 FVKESK. The CDR3 loop reads CASSHRALDTQYF. CDR3 sequence (DNA): TGTGCCAGCAGCCACCGGGCCCTAGATACGCAGTATTTT.

The genes are TRBV5-1 and TRBJ2-3; D possibly uses TRBD1 or TRBD2 (6 bases each). V dropped 1 base and J dropped 6 bases, with 18 bases sitting between them. The CDR3 is 16 residues long. Germline values: CDR1 SGHRS, CDR2 YFSETQ. CDR3 bases: TGCGCCAGCAGCTTGTGGGGAAGGGGGGCAGAGGATACGCAGTATTTT. It specifies CASSLWGRGAEDTQYF.

The chain joins TRBV2 to TRBJ2-2; D not resolved. The germline V gene has CDR1 SNHLY and CDR2 FYNNEI. The CDR3 length is 15 residues. V lost 7 bases to trimming and J lost 3 bases, with 15 bases between them. CDR3 protein: CASKGGGSDTGELFF. CDR3 DNA sequence: TGTGCCAGCAAAGGCGGCGGCTCAGACACCGGGGAGCTGTTTTTT. Together with reference TRBV2 and TRBJ2-2, the CDR3 gives the full variable domain: EPEVTQTPSHQVTQMGQEVILRCVPISNHLYFYWYRQILGQKVEFLVSFYNNEISEKSEIFDDQFSVERPDGSNFTLKIRSTKLEDSAMYFCASKGGGSDTGELFFGEGSRLTVL.

The rearrangement links TRBV7-8 to TRBJ1-2; D is uncertain. There are 15 residues in the CDR3. Trimming removed 6 bases at V and 5 bases at J, with 19 bases between. Germline CDR1 SGHVS, CDR2 FQNEAQ. The DNA of the CDR3 is TGTGCCAGCAGTCTCCCGGGTCCGTATTTTTATGGCTACACCTTC. This translates into CASSLPGPYFYGYTF.

CDR3 amino acids: CASRGAPLSSTDTQYF. The CDR3 DNA is TGTGCCAGTAGGGGGGCCCCGTTATCTAGCACAGATACGCAGTATTTT. The rearrangement uses TRBV19 and TRBJ2-3, with D tentatively TRBD1 (6 bases). The CDR3 covers 16 residues. Germline-derived CDR1 and CDR2 are LNHDA and SQIVND (reference sequence). Between the trimmed V and J ends, which lost 6 bases and 0 bases, there was a span of 16 bases.

This rearrangement joins TRBV5-4 to TRBJ2-1, with D perhaps matching TRBD2 (6 bases). The germline V gene encodes CDR1 SGHNT and CDR2 YYREEE (reference sequence). Between the trimmed V and J ends, which lost 0 bases and 9 bases, there was a span of 10 bases. CDR3 size: 13 residues. CDR3 sequence reads: CASSLEGRGEQFF. The CDR3, as DNA: TGTGCCAGCAGCTTGGAAGGGCGGGGTGAGCAGTTCTTC.

The chain carries TRBV2 and TRBJ2-1; 15 bases line up with TRBD2. With 6 bases clipped from V and 0 bases from J, the junction kept 9 bases outside the gene matches. This CDR3 comprises 19 residues. CDR1 is SNHLY and CDR2 is FYNNEI in the germline V gene. CDR3 protein: CASSSPGLAGGNSYNEQFF. CDR3 DNA: TGTGCCAGCAGCTCCCCGGGACTAGCGGGGGGTAACTCCTACAATGAGCAGTTCTTC.

V and J are TRBV11-2 and TRBJ1-2; no clear D. Germline CDR1 and CDR2: SGHAT and FQNNGV. This CDR3 contains 14 residues. Trimming shortened V by 5 bases and J by 4 bases, and 14 bases separated the two germline ends. The CDR3 region has the DNA TGTGCCAGCAGCCCTTCGAGGTCGGGCTATGGCTACACCTTC. This sequence encodes CASSPSRSGYGYTF.